The text below deals with one T cell receptor beta chain. CDR1 MNHNS and CDR2 SASEGT come from the germline V gene. This CDR3 comprises 15 residues. Losses at the gene ends were 5 bases for V and 7 bases for J; bases not matched to a gene: 8. Original analysis: Amplified reference gene primers provided the basis for estimating nucleated cell counts. Sequenced by immunoSEQ multiplex PCR; TCRdb stores in-frame clones only, minus some. V and J calls and clone size are given by that table; D and trimming were obtained from the DNA. Among approximately 53,000 clones listed, 80% to 90% were seen once. This sample was taken from a study of blood T cell repertoires in COVID-19. Study overall: Samples representing acute and convalescent COVID-19 were sourced from the United States, Italy and Spain. T cells, B-cell-depleted T cells, or PBMCs provided the cDNA or gDNA that served as material.

The sequence came from a woman aged 60-75 years with acute or convalescent COVID-19. The specimen was peripheral blood. V usage is TRBV6-1 and J usage is TRBJ1-2; 12 positions agree with TRBD1. The CDR3 nucleotides are TGTGCCAGCAGTCTTCCGGGACAGGGGGCTCTTGGCTACACCTTC. Translation gives CASSLPGQGALGYTF.